This entry lists 25 T cell receptor beta chains sequenced from one sample in a study of regulatory T cells in long-lasting Graves disease. Through Arm-PCR of CDR3 regions and iRepertoire HTBI primers, TCR beta libraries were built. TCRdb re-derived calls from the multiplex PCR reads in MiXCR, one entry per CDR3 protein. The repertoire holds about 470,000 distinct CDR3 sequences, with roughly 20% as singletons. Time point in this sample: persistent/refractory GD, antithyroid drugs over 5 years with positive TRAb. TCR sequences were obtained from RNA taken from PBMCs. The input for sequencing was peripheral blood mononuclear cells (PBMCs), taken when the disease was refractory, from a patient treated with antithyroid drugs. The receptors shown here come from a female donor with Graves disease.

This clonotype was observed many times. The chain is built from TRBV6-5 and TRBJ2-5, with 11 bases lining up with TRBD2. The V and J ends lost 2 bases and 4 bases, in that order; junction bases with no gene match: 0. The germline V gene encodes CDR1 MNHEY and CDR2 SVGAGI. CDR3 length: 14 residues. For the CDR3, the DNA is TGTGCCAGCAGTTACACTAGCGGGAGAGAGACCCAGTACTTC. Translation: CASSYTSGRETQYF.

This clonotype occurred a few times. The chain combines TRBV11-2 with TRBJ2-2, with 7 bases lining up with TRBD2. Germline trimming cut 0 bases from V and 3 bases from J; bases unmatched to any gene: 7. CDR3 length: 17 residues. Germline V lookup: CDR1 SGHAT, CDR2 FQNNGV. The CDR3 DNA sequence: TGTGCCAGCAGCTTAGATCTAGAGCGGGATTACACCGGGGAGCTGTTTTTT. As protein: CASSLDLERDYTGELFF.

The chain carries TRBV7-8 and TRBJ2-7, with TRBD2 matching over 14 bases. Per germline, CDR1 SGHVS and CDR2 FQNEAQ. The CDR3 runs to 15 residues. After removal of 5 bases from V and 7 bases from J, the junction contained 7 bases not matched to a gene. CDR3 sequence: CASSPGTSGSGEQYF. CDR3 in DNA: TGTGCCAGCAGCCCAGGGACTAGCGGGAGTGGGGAGCAGTACTTC.

This clonotype has a count of ten or more. J is TRBJ2-7 and V is TRBV28, with D perhaps being TRBD1 or TRBD2 (5 bases each). Trimming removed 4 bases at V and 6 bases at J, with 22 bases between. The CDR3 extends over 16 amino acids. Germline assignment: CDR1 MDHEN and CDR2 SYDVKM. The CDR3 reads CASSSPLRGSAVEQYF. The DNA of the CDR3 is TGTGCCAGCAGTTCACCCCTGAGGGGATCGGCGGTCGAGCAGTACTTC.

This clonotype has ten or more counts. The chain combines TRBV10-3 with TRBJ2-7; no definite D call. Per germline, CDR1 ENHRY and CDR2 SYGVKD. The CDR3 is 14 amino acids. With 0 bases removed from V and 5 bases from J, the gap between germline ends came to 11 bases. In DNA form, the CDR3 reads TGTGCCATCAGTGAGTCACGAGGAGTAGACGAGCAGTACTTC. Translation gives CAISESRGVDEQYF.

This clonotype was recorded a few times. The chain uses TRBV6-2 or TRBV6-3 and TRBJ2-7, with 7 bases lining up with TRBD1. Looked up from germline, CDR1 is MNHEY and CDR2 is SVGEGT. Trimming took 0 bases from V and 7 from J; bases not matched to a gene: 9. The CDR3 spans 15 residues. CDR3: CASSYSVTGAWEQYF. The DNA for the CDR3 is TGTGCCAGCAGTTACTCAGTCACAGGGGCGTGGGAGCAGTACTTC.

This clonotype has a count of ten or more. This rearrangement joins TRBV11-2 to TRBJ2-5; 7 positions match TRBD2. Germline V gene sequence: CDR1 SGHAT, CDR2 FQNNGV. CDR3 length: 14 amino acids. With 8 bases clipped from V and 5 bases from J, the junction kept 11 bases outside the gene matches. The CDR3 DNA reads as TGTGCCAGCTCCCTCCGGGGAGGGTGGGAGACCCAGTACTTC. Translated, it gives CASSLRGGWETQYF. Looking up the rest from reference TRBV11-2 and TRBJ2-5 gives the full variable domain: EAGVAQSPRYKIIEKRQSVAFWCNPISGHATLYWYQQILGQGPKLLIQFQNNGVVDDSQLPKDRFSAERLKGVDSTLKIQPAKLEDSAVYLCASSLRGGWETQYFGPGTRLLVL.

This clonotype was counted once. This chain links TRBV11-2 with TRBJ2-1; D is undetermined. V lost 3 bases to trimming and J lost 3 bases, with 12 bases between them. This CDR3 is 15 amino acids long. Germline assignment: CDR1 SGHAT and CDR2 FQNNGV. Written as DNA, the CDR3 is TGTGCCAGCAGCTTTCGTAGGTCTTTCTACAATGAGCAGTTCTTC. Translated: CASSFRRSFYNEQFF.

This clonotype appeared many times. The CDR3 coding sequence is TGTGCCAGCACCGAGGGACGGAGCTTTACTAACTATGGCTACACCTTC. Its translation is CASTEGRSFTNYGYTF. V usage is TRBV6-1 and J usage is TRBJ1-2; possibly TRBD1 for D (5 bases). The CDR3 covers 16 residues. Trimming shortened V by 7 bases and J by 0 bases, and 18 bases separated the two germline ends. Germline V gene lookup returns CDR1 MNHNS and CDR2 SASEGT.

This clonotype came up many times. This rearrangement joins TRBV6-2 or TRBV6-3 to TRBJ1-1; D is possibly TRBD1 (6 bases). Germline lookup yields CDR1 MNHEY and CDR2 SVGEGT. Trimming removed 10 bases from V and 10 bases from J, with 16 bases in between. CDR3 length: 11 residues. The CDR3 protein is CATSNRVGAFF. The CDR3 nucleotides read TGTGCCACCTCAAACAGGGTTGGAGCTTTCTTT.

This clonotype was seen repeatedly, ten times or more. V is TRBV2 and J is TRBJ1-2; TRBD1 aligns across 8 bases. This CDR3 has 16 amino acids. Germline values: CDR1 SNHLY, CDR2 FYNNEI. With 2 bases clipped from V and 2 bases from J, the junction kept 7 bases outside the gene matches. CDR3 region: CASSEFRTGSNYGYTF. The DNA of the CDR3 is TGTGCCAGCAGTGAATTCCGGACAGGGTCGAACTATGGCTACACCTTC.

At least ten counts were recorded for this clonotype. The rearrangement joins TRBV5-4 to TRBJ1-1, with a possible D match to TRBD1 (5 bases). The CDR3 is 15 residues long. Trimming took 4 bases from V and 3 from J, leaving 16 bases between them. CDR1 is SGHNT and CDR2 is YYREEE in the germline V gene (reference sequence). CDR3 coding DNA: TGTGCCAGCAGCACGGGACGGCAGCTATACACTGAAGCTTTCTTT. Amino acids: CASSTGRQLYTEAFF. Full variable domain (missing parts from reference TRBV5-4 and TRBJ1-1): ETGVTQSPTHLIKTRGQQVTLRCSSQSGHNTVSWYQQALGQGPQFIFQYYREEENGRGNFPPRFSGLQFPNYSSELNVNALELDDSALYLCASSTGRQLYTEAFFGQGTRLTVV.

V is TRBV10-1 and J is TRBJ2-5; the D gene is possibly TRBD2 (6 bases). The ends were cut back, 2 bases at V and 7 bases at J, with 11 bases in the middle. The germline CDR1 and CDR2 sequences are WNHNN and SYGVQD (reference sequence). The CDR3 is made up of 13 amino acids. CDR3 residues: CASSETPEGTQYF. The CDR3 DNA sequence: TGCGCCAGCAGTGAGACTCCGGAGGGGACCCAGTACTTC.

This chain links TRBV19 with TRBJ1-5; TRBD1 is a possible D gene (5 bases). The germline V gene encodes CDR1 LNHDA and CDR2 SQIVND (reference sequence). The CDR3 extends over 16 amino acids. V lost 7 bases, J lost 2 bases, and 18 bases lay in between. For the CDR3, the DNA is TGTGCCAGTACTTCAACCAAGGGGAGTGGCAATCAGCCCCAGCATTTT. Amino acid sequence: CASTSTKGSGNQPQHF.

V is TRBV28 and J is TRBJ2-7, with D perhaps assigned TRBD1 or TRBD2 (6 bases each). The better agreement between TRBJ2-1 and the DNA end casts doubt on the J call. In germline, CDR1 is MDHEN, CDR2 SYDVKM. The CDR3 runs to 13 residues. The CDR3: CASSWGAGYEQFF. For the CDR3, the DNA is TGTGCCAGCAGTTGGGGGGCCGGGTATGAGCAGTTCTTC.

This clonotype was seen repeatedly, ten times or more. The rearrangement uses TRBV6-1 and TRBJ2-7; the D is unclear. V was cut by 6 bases and J by 2 bases, with 5 bases left in between. This CDR3 region has 11 residues. Germline-derived CDR1 and CDR2 are MNHNS and SASEGT. Written as DNA, the CDR3 is TGTGCCAGCAGCGACACCTACGAGCAGTACTTC. Translation gives CASSDTYEQYF.

This clonotype appeared a few times. The J gene is TRBJ2-4, the V gene TRBV3-1, with 10 bases fitting TRBD2. V was pared by 6 bases and J by 1 base, with 15 bases of the junction left unmatched. The CDR3 runs 19 residues. CDR1 and CDR2 (germline): LGHDT, YNNKEL (reference sequence). This CDR3 is CASSGRLAAGGSAKNIQYF. DNA of the CDR3: TGTGCCAGCAGTGGACGACTTGCAGCGGGAGGGTCGGCCAAAAACATTCAGTACTTC. Looking up the rest from reference TRBV3-1 and TRBJ2-4 gives the full variable domain: DTAVSQTPKYLVTQMGNDKSIKCEQNLGHDTMYWYKQDSKKFLKIMFSYNNKELIINETVPNRFSPKSPDKAHLNLHINSLELGDSAVYFCASSGRLAAGGSAKNIQYFGAGTRLSVL.

At least ten counts were recorded for this clonotype. The CDR3 loop is CSASGTGKSTDTQYF. The CDR3 DNA reads TGCAGTGCTAGCGGGACAGGGAAGAGCACAGATACGCAGTATTTT. The chain is built from TRBV20-1 and TRBJ2-3; TRBD1 aligns across 9 bases. CDR3 length: 15 residues. V lost 3 bases, J lost 0 bases, and 4 bases stayed unmatched. CDR1 and CDR2 (germline): DFQATT, SNEGSKA (reference sequence).

This clonotype was detected a few times. The V call is TRBV5-6, the J call TRBJ1-5, with D possibly matching TRBD1 (5 bases). CDR1 and CDR2 (germline): SGHDT, YYEEEE. With 1 base removed from V and 2 bases from J, the gap between germline ends came to 7 bases. The length of the CDR3 is 14 residues. Written as DNA, the CDR3 is TGTGCCAGCAGCTTGTTACAGGGCAATCAGCCCCAGCATTTT. This encodes CASSLLQGNQPQHF. The variable domain in full, with the rest retrieved from reference TRBV5-6 and TRBJ1-5, is DAGVTQSPTHLIKTRGQQVTLRCSPKSGHDTVSWYQQALGQGPQFIFQYYEEEERQRGNFPDRFSGHQFPNYSSELNVNALLLGDSALYLCASSLLQGNQPQHFGDGTRLSIL.

The J gene is TRBJ1-1, the V gene TRBV30; D gene uncertain. The CDR3 totals 13 residues. Looked up from germline, CDR1 is GTSNPN and CDR2 is SVGIG (reference sequence). The germline V and J ends were trimmed by 0 bases and 0 bases, with 5 bases remaining between them. The CDR3 coding sequence is TGTGCCTGGAGTGTTGTAGTGAACACTGAAGCTTTCTTT. Protein sequence: CAWSVVVNTEAFF.

This clonotype was observed many times. The rearrangement joins TRBV28 to TRBJ2-7; TRBD1 agrees at 10 bases. The CDR3 extends over 14 amino acids. Trimming removed 3 bases from V and 6 bases from J; junction bases left unmatched: 5. Germline V lookup: CDR1 MDHEN, CDR2 SYDVKM. This CDR3 reads CASSLSGTGAEQYF. CDR3 nucleotide sequence: TGTGCCAGCAGTTTGTCCGGGACAGGGGCCGAGCAGTACTTC.

This clonotype was found a few times. V usage is TRBV6-1 and J usage is TRBJ1-3; D is perhaps TRBD1 (6 bases). Trimming cost V 6 bases and J 5 bases, with 14 bases left between them. Germline CDR1 is MNHNS and CDR2 is SASEGT. The CDR3 extends over 14 amino acids. The CDR3 bases are TGTGCCAGCAGGGGGGGGGGCGAGAGAAACACCATATATTTT. Amino acid sequence: CASRGGGERNTIYF.

Ten or more counts support this clonotype. The genes are TRBV12-3 or TRBV12-4 and TRBJ2-7, with TRBD2 matching 12 bases. The CDR3 totals 14 residues. With 6 bases clipped from V and 2 bases from J, the junction kept 2 bases outside the gene matches. CDR3 in amino acids: CASRPSGRAYEQYF. CDR3 DNA sequence: TGTGCCAGCAGGCCTAGCGGGAGGGCCTACGAGCAGTACTTC.

J is TRBJ1-4 and V is TRBV7-2; TRBD1 might be the D (5 bases). CDR3 length: 14 residues. The V end was cut by 8 bases, the J end by 8 bases, with 18 bases between. CDR1 and CDR2 (germline): SGHTA, FQGNSA. CDR3 amino acids: CASGFTGLREKLFF. As DNA, the CDR3 is TGTGCCAGCGGTTTTACAGGTTTAAGAGAAAAACTGTTTTTT.

The chain joins TRBV5-1 to TRBJ2-3; 15 nucleotides match TRBD2. Looked up from germline, CDR1 is SGHRS and CDR2 is YFSETQ. Germline trimming cut 4 bases from V and 0 bases from J; bases unmatched to any gene: 9. The CDR3 is 19 residues long. The CDR3 sequence is CASSPGLAGGISSTDTQYF. DNA of the CDR3: TGCGCCAGCAGCCCCGGACTAGCGGGAGGGATATCTAGCACAGATACGCAGTATTTT.